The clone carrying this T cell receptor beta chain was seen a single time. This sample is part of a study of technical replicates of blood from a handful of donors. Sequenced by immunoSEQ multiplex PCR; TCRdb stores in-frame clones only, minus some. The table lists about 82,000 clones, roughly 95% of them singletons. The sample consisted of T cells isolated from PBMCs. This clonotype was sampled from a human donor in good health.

This CDR3 is CASSIDGQSSYEQYF. The CDR3 DNA follows: TGTGCCAGTAGTATAGACGGACAGAGCTCCTACGAGCAGTACTTC. The chain has TRBV19 and TRBJ2-7; D is perhaps TRBD1 (6 bases). The ends were cut back, 0 bases at V and 0 bases at J, with 9 bases in the middle. The CDR3 spans 15 residues. Per the germline V gene, CDR1 is LNHDA and CDR2 is SQIVND (reference sequence).